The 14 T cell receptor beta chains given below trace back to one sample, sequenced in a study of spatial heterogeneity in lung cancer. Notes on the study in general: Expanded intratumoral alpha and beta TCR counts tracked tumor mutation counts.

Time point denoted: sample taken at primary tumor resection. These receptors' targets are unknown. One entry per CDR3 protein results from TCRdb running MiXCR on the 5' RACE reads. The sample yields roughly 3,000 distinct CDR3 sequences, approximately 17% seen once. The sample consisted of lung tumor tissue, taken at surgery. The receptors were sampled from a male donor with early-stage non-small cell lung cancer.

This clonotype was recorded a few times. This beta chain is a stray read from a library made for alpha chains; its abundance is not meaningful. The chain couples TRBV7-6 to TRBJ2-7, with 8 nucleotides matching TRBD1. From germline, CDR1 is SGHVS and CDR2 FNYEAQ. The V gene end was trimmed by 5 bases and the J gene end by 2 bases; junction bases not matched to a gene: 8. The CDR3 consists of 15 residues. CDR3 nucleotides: TGTGCCAGCAGCGGAGGGACAGGCCTCGCCTACGAGCAGTACTTC. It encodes CASSGGTGLAYEQYF. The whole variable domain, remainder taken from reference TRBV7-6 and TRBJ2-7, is GAGVSQSPRYKVTKRGQDVALRCDPISGHVSLYWYRQALGQGPEFLTYFNYEAQQDKSGLPNDRFSAERPEGSISTLTIQRTEQRDSAMYRCASSGGTGLAYEQYFGPGTRLTVT.

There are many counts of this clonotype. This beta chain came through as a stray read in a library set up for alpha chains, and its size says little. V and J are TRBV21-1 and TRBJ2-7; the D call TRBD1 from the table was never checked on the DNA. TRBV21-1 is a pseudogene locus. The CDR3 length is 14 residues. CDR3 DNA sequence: TGTGCCAGCAGCAAAGCAGCAGGGCCCCACGAGCAGTACTTC. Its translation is CASSKAAGPHEQYF.

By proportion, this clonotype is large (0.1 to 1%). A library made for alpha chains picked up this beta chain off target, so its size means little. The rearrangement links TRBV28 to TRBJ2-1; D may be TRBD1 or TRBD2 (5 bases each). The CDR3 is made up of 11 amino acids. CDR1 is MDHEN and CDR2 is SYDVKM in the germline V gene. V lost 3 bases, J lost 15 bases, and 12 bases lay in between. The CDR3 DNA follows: TGTGCCAGCAGTTTTCAGAGGGGAGTGTTCTTC. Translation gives CASSFQRGVFF.

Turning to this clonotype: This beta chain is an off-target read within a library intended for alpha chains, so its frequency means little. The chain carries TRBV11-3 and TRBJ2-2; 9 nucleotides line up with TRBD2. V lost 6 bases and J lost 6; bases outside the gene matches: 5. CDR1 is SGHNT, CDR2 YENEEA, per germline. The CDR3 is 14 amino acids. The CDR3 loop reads CASSGLARSGELFF. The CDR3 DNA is TGTGCCAGCAGTGGACTAGCGAGATCCGGGGAGCTGTTTTTT.

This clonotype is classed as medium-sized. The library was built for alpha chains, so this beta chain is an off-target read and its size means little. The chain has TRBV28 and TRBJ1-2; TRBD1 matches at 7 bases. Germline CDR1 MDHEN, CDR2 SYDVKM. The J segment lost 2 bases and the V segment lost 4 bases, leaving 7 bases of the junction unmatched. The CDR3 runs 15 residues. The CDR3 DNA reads TGTGCCAGCAGTTCTCCTCCAGGGGGGAACTATGGCTACACCTTC. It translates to CASSSPPGGNYGYTF.

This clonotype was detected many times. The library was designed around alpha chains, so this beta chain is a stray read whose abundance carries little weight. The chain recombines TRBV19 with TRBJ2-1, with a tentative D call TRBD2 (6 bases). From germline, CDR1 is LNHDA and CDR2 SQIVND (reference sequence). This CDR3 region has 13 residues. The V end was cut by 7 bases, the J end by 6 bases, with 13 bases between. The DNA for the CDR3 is TGTGCCAGTATGGGACCGGAGGGCAATGAGCAGTTCTTC. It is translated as CASMGPEGNEQFF.

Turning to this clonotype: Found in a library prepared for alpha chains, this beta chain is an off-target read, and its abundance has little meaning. CDR3 sequence: CAISGAELSPYEQYF. Here the CDR3 DNA reads TGTGCCATCAGTGGCGCCGAACTCTCCCCCTACGAGCAGTACTTC. The genes are TRBV10-3 and TRBJ2-7; D call uncertain. V lost 4 bases, J lost 2 bases, and 15 bases lay in between. The V gene's germline CDR1 is ENHRY and CDR2 SYGVKD. This CDR3 spans 15 amino acids.

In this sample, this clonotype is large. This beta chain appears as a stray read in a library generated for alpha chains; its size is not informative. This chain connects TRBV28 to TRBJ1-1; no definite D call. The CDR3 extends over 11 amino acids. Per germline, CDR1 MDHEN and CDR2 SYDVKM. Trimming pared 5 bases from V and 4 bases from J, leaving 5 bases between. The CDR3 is CASSRGTEAFF. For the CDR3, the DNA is TGTGCCAGCAGTCGGGGCACTGAAGCTTTCTTT.

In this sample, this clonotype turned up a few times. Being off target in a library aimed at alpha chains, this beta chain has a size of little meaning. As DNA, the CDR3 is TGTGCCAGCGGCCGACTAGCGGGGGGGCAGGGCACAGATACGCAGTATTTT. Translation gives CASGRLAGGQGTDTQYF. The chain carries TRBV28 and TRBJ2-3; 14 bases line up with TRBD2. Germline CDR1 and CDR2: MDHEN and SYDVKM. The CDR3 is 17 residues long. Trimming removed 8 bases from V and 1 base from J; junction bases left unmatched: 8.

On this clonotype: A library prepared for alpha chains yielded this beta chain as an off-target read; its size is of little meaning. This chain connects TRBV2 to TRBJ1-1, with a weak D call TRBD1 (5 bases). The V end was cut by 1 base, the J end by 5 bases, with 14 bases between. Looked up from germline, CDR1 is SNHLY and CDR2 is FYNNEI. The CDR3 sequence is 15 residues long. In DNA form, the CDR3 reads TGTGCCAGCAGTGAAGAATGGCCAGAGGGGACTGAAGCTTTCTTT. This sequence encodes CASSEEWPEGTEAFF.

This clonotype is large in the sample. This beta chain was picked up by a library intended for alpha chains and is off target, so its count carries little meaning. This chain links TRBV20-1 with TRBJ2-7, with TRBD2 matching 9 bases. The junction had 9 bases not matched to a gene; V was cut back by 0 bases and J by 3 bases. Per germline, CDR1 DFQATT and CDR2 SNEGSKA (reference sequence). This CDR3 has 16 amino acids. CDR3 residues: CSARDRDGTSNYEQYF. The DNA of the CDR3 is TGCAGTGCTAGAGATAGGGACGGGACTAGCAACTACGAGCAGTACTTC.

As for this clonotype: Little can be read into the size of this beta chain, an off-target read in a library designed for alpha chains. The CDR3 DNA is TGTGCCAGCAGCGTCAACCCGACAGGCCCCTACGAGCAGTACTTC. Translation gives CASSVNPTGPYEQYF. The chain employs TRBV9 and TRBJ2-7; perhaps TRBD1 as D (6 bases). The CDR3 has 15 residues. Trimming removed 2 bases from V and 2 bases from J, with 14 bases in between. Germline loops: CDR1 SGDLS, CDR2 YYNGEE.

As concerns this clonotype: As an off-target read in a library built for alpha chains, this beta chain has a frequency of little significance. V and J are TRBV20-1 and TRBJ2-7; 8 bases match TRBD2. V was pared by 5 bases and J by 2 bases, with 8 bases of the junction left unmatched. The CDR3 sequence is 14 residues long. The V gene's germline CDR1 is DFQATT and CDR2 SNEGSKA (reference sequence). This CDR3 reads CSAPFGGAPYEQYF. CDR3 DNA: TGCAGTGCTCCTTTCGGGGGGGCCCCCTACGAGCAGTACTTC.

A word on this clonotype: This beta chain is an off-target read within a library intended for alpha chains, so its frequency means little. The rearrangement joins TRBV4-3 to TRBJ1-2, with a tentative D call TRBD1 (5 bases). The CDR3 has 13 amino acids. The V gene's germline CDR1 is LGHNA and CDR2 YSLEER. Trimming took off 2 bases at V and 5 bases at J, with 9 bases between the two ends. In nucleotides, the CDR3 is TGCGCCAGCAGCCAACAGGGTTTATATGGCTACACCTTC. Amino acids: CASSQQGLYGYTF.